One and the same sample provided the 8 T cell receptor beta chains below, sequenced in a study of neoadjuvant anti-PD-1 for oral cavity cancer. Profiled with immunoSEQ multiplex PCR; TCRdb holds only in-frame clones, not every one. The table lists some 66,000 clones, over 70% of them singletons. The source was PBMCs, collected before nivolumab (anti-PD-1) treatment. These receptors all come from a person aged 35-79 years with oral cavity squamous cell carcinoma.

V is TRBV30 and J is TRBJ2-1, with D perhaps given as TRBD1 or TRBD2 (10 bases each). The V end was cut by 5 bases, the J end by 7 bases, with 27 bases between. The germline gives CDR1 GTSNPN, CDR2 SVGIG (reference sequence). The CDR3 extends over 17 amino acids. The CDR3 DNA sequence: TGTGCCTGGCGGACAGGGGGGTCAGCGGGAGGGCCTAATGAGCAGTTCTTC. Translated: CAWRTGGSAGGPNEQFF.

This clone was seen a few times. This rearrangement joins TRBV10-1 to TRBJ2-5; 10 positions agree with TRBD2. V was clipped by 2 bases and J by 4 bases; unmatched bases: 1. CDR1 and CDR2 (germline): WNHNN, SYGVQD (reference sequence). The CDR3 loop spans 14 amino acids. Here the CDR3 reads CASSEGTSAETQYF. CDR3 in DNA: TGCGCCAGCAGTGAGGGGACTAGCGCAGAGACCCAGTACTTC.

As to this clone: Other DNA sequences in the same sample also yield this CDR3. The rearrangement uses TRBV10-1 and TRBJ1-2; D call uncertain. Germline CDR1 WNHNN, CDR2 SYGVQD (reference sequence). The V and J ends lost 2 bases and 2 bases respectively, with 6 bases between them. This CDR3 comprises 13 residues. The CDR3 loop is CASSEGVNYGYTF. The CDR3 DNA follows: TGCGCCAGCAGTGAGGGAGTGAACTATGGCTACACCTTC.

In nucleotides, the CDR3 is TGTGCCAGCAGCTTAGGTCCCCAGGCAACTAATGAAAAACTGTTTTTT. Its protein product is CASSLGPQATNEKLFF. The chain has TRBV7-8 and TRBJ1-4; D not resolved. Germline CDR1 and CDR2: SGHVS and FQNEAQ. This CDR3 has 16 residues. V was cut by 1 base and J by 0 bases, with 9 bases left in between.

The chain joins TRBV9 to TRBJ2-2; possibly TRBD2 for D (6 bases). The V and J ends lost 4 bases and 6 bases respectively, with 16 bases between them. The germline V gene has CDR1 SGDLS and CDR2 YYNGEE. The CDR3 runs 15 residues. This CDR3 is CASSPQVGLAGELFF. The CDR3 nucleotides read TGTGCCAGCAGCCCCCAAGTGGGACTTGCCGGGGAGCTGTTTTTT.

This chain links TRBV4-1 with TRBJ2-3; no clear D. The CDR3 is 13 amino acids. Trimming cost V 5 bases and J 4 bases, with 10 bases left between them. Germline-derived CDR1 and CDR2 are MGHRA and YSYEKL. CDR3 residues: CASSTRQPDTQYF. The CDR3 DNA reads TGCGCCAGCAGCACCCGGCAGCCAGATACGCAGTATTTT.

The chain employs TRBV28 and TRBJ2-1; D may be TRBD1 (5 bases). This CDR3 has 17 amino acids. CDR1 MDHEN and CDR2 SYDVKM come from the germline V gene. V lost 5 bases, J lost 6 bases, and 23 bases lay in between. The CDR3 loop is CASSPRWGRKGGNEQFF. The DNA of the CDR3 is TGTGCCAGCAGTCCCCGGTGGGGCCGCAAGGGCGGCAATGAGCAGTTCTTC.

V usage is TRBV5-4 and J usage is TRBJ2-1; the D is unclear. The germline CDR1 and CDR2 sequences are SGHNT and YYREEE (reference sequence). This CDR3 contains 15 residues. Trimming removed 4 bases from V and 0 bases from J, with 11 bases in between. CDR3 residues: CASSSPSSSYNEQFF. For the CDR3, the DNA is TGTGCCAGCAGCAGTCCCTCAAGCTCCTACAATGAGCAGTTCTTC.